This is a list of T cell receptor beta chains from one sample in a study of T cells in Graves' hyperthyroidism and ophthalmopathy. Via MiXCR, TCRdb re-called the multiplex PCR reads, giving one row per CDR3 protein. Here the sample spans about 400,000 distinct CDR3 sequences, more than 12% being singletons. Sequencing input: blood. The receptors stem from a woman in her 30s with Graves' hyperthyroidism. The CDR3 runs from the conserved cysteine through the conserved F or W. D genes are given only for firm matches. Rows give clone size only sometimes, using once, few, many, or a class for an expanded clone.

>TRBV28|TRBD2|15|many|TRBJ2-3
CASGTSGSSTDTQYF
TGTGCCAGCGGGACTAGCGGGAGTAGCACAGATACGCAGTATTTT
>TRBV14|NA|17|few|TRBJ1-4
CASSHLWGSREGEKLFF
TGTGCCAGCAGCCATCTATGGGGCAGTCGAGAGGGTGAAAAACTGTTTTTT
>TRBV6-1|TRBD1|16|NA|TRBJ2-1
CASSEARRGRNNEQFF
TGTGCCAGCAGTGAAGCGCGAAGGGGGCGCAATAATGAGCAGTTCTTC
>TRBV20-1|TRBD2|13|NA|TRBJ2-7
CSASETSPYEQYF
TGCAGTGCTAGTGAGACTAGCCCCTACGAGCAGTACTTC
>TRBV5-1|TRBD2|16|few|TRBJ2-5
CASRRGGAGLQETQYF
TGCGCCAGCAGACGGGGAGGGGCGGGCCTCCAAGAGACCCAGTACTTC
>TRBV28|TRBD2|15|medium-sized|TRBJ2-1
CASSSPAGGPYEQFF
TGTGCCAGCAGTTCCCCAGCGGGAGGGCCTTATGAGCAGTTCTTC
>TRBV7-9|TRBD2|16|NA|TRBJ2-7
CASSGLKSGIAYEQYF
TGTGCCAGCAGCGGTCTCAAGAGCGGGATAGCCTACGAGCAGTACTTC
>TRBV19|TRBD2|16|many|TRBJ2-2
CASALGIAGGPGELFF
TGTGCCAGTGCCCTCGGGATAGCGGGAGGGCCCGGGGAGCTGTTTTTT
>TRBV6-1|NA|14|NA|TRBJ1-6
CASSAGGINSPLHF
TGTGCCAGCAGCGCCGGAGGGATTAATTCACCCCTCCACTTT
>TRBV20-1|TRBD2|14|many|TRBJ2-3
CSASGLGGADTQYF
TGCAGTGCTAGCGGCCTCGGGGGGGCAGATACGCAGTATTTT
>TRBV29-1|NA|13|NA|TRBJ2-7
CSVRTSSSYEQYF
TGCAGCGTTCGGACGTCGAGCTCCTACGAGCAGTACTTC
>TRBV12-3/TRBV12-4|TRBD1|16|many|TRBJ1-4
CASSPNPGGTNEKLFF
TGTGCCAGCAGTCCCAACCCAGGGGGGACTAATGAAAAACTGTTTTTT
>TRBV6-2/TRBV6-3|NA|15|few|TRBJ1-2
CASNRPSDGFYGYTF
TGTGCCAGCAACAGACCTTCGGACGGATTCTATGGCTACACCTTC
>TRBV11-3|TRBD2|16|NA|TRBJ2-5
CASSLGLAGEGETQYF
TGTGCCAGCAGCCTGGGACTAGCGGGAGAGGGCGAGACCCAGTACTTC
>TRBV3-1|TRBD1|14|NA|TRBJ1-6
CASSTGDWDSPLHF
TGTGCCAGCAGCACAGGGGATTGGGATTCACCCCTCCACTTT
>TRBV28|NA|17|many|TRBJ2-3
CASSSLLDSQRGDTQYF
TGTGCCAGCAGTTCCCTCTTGGACAGCCAACGGGGGGATACGCAGTATTTT
>TRBV7-9|NA|15|many|TRBJ2-1
CASSLPAVSYNEQFF
TGTGCCAGCAGCTTACCAGCGGTGAGCTACAATGAGCAGTTCTTC
>TRBV5-1|TRBD2|15|many|TRBJ2-3
CASSLALSGTDTQYF
TGCGCCAGCAGCTTGGCCCTTAGCGGGACAGATACGCAGTATTTT
>TRBV5-1|TRBD1|15|NA|TRBJ2-7
CASSNPGQGSYEQYF
TGCGCCAGCAGTAACCCGGGACAGGGGTCCTACGAGCAGTACTTC
>TRBV3-1|NA|13|many|TRBJ1-2
CASSQGAQDGYTF
TGTGCCAGCAGCCAAGGAGCGCAGGATGGCTACACCTTC
>TRBV28|NA|19|many|TRBJ2-3
CASSPQHRSDITHTDTQYF
TGTGCCAGCAGTCCACAACACAGGTCTGATATAACCCACACAGATACGCAGTATTTT
>TRBV11-2|TRBD2|16|NA|TRBJ2-1
CASRSGLAGGLGEQFF
TGTGCCAGCAGATCCGGACTAGCGGGAGGACTGGGTGAGCAGTTCTTC
>TRBV6-1|TRBD1|16|many|TRBJ2-7
CASSVRTGYGSYEQYF
TGTGCCAGCAGTGTTCGGACAGGGTACGGCTCCTACGAGCAGTACTTC
>TRBV3-1|TRBD1|16|few|TRBJ1-2
CASSPRGTGVGYGYTF
TGTGCCAGCAGCCCGCGCGGGACAGGGGTGGGGTATGGCTACACCTTC
>TRBV19|TRBD2|16|few|TRBJ2-2
CASSIFGGSDTGELFF
TGTGCCAGTAGTATCTTCGGCGGGAGCGACACCGGGGAGCTGTTTTTT
>TRBV4-1|NA|17|NA|TRBJ2-1
CASSQAPGGKVDNEQFF
TGCGCCAGCAGCCAAGCCCCGGGCGGGAAAGTTGACAATGAGCAGTTCTTC
>TRBV27|NA|12|NA|TRBJ2-3
CASSLRAGLQYF
TGTGCCAGCAGTTTAAGAGCGGGTCTTCAGTATTTT
>TRBV5-5|NA|16|NA|TRBJ2-7
CASSLWFIDTPYEQYF
TGTGCCAGCAGCTTGTGGTTTATCGACACGCCGTACGAGCAGTACTTC
>TRBV18|TRBD1|17|many|TRBJ1-1
CASSSKNPGGAATEAFF
TGTGCCAGCTCGTCCAAAAATCCAGGGGGCGCGGCCACTGAAGCTTTCTTT
>TRBV15|NA|17|many|TRBJ1-1
CATSRESLGAANTEAFF
TGTGCCACCAGCAGAGAGTCCCTAGGGGCCGCAAACACTGAAGCTTTCTTT
>TRBV19|NA|14|many|TRBJ2-2
CASKDGGNTGELFF
TGTGCCAGTAAAGACGGGGGGAACACCGGGGAGCTGTTTTTT
>TRBV5-1|TRBD2|14|NA|TRBJ2-3
CAGSLGGSTDTQYF
TGCGCCGGCAGCTTGGGGGGGAGCACAGATACGCAGTATTTT
>TRBV3-1|NA|14|many|TRBJ1-1
CASSQVGQNTEAFF
TGTGCCAGCAGCCAAGTAGGACAGAACACTGAAGCTTTCTTT
>TRBV5-1|NA|15|few|TRBJ2-2
CASSFGGWNTGELFF
TGCGCCAGCAGCTTCGGGGGCTGGAACACCGGGGAGCTGTTTTTT
>TRBV2|TRBD2|18|many|TRBJ2-1
CASRGPPGLAGVVDEQFF
TGTGCCAGCAGAGGTCCCCCGGGACTAGCGGGAGTAGTGGATGAGCAGTTCTTC
>TRBV3-1|TRBD2|15|many|TRBJ2-1
CASSLILAGVDEQFF
TGTGCCAGCAGCCTAATCCTAGCGGGAGTAGATGAGCAGTTCTTC
>TRBV9|NA|17|many|TRBJ1-2
CASSGGQGYATNYGYTF
TGTGCCAGCAGCGGGGGGCAGGGTTATGCGACTAACTATGGCTACACCTTC
>TRBV12-3/TRBV12-4|TRBD1|15|many|TRBJ2-7
CASSLGQAISYEQYF
TGTGCCAGCAGCCTGGGACAGGCGATCTCCTACGAGCAGTACTTC
>TRBV6-5|NA|16|NA|TRBJ2-4
CASSYSPRGAKNIQYF
TGTGCCAGCAGTTACTCGCCCCGCGGAGCCAAAAACATTCAGTACTTC
>TRBV12-3/TRBV12-4|NA|15|many|TRBJ2-7
CASSLATSRGYEQYF
TGTGCCAGCAGTTTAGCTACTAGCCGAGGCTACGAGCAGTACTTC
>TRBV15|NA|14|NA|TRBJ2-5
CATAVRRRQETQYF
TGTGCCACCGCTGTTAGGAGACGGCAAGAGACCCAGTACTTC
>TRBV27|NA|15|many|TRBJ1-1
CASSRLASGNTEAFF
TGTGCCAGCAGTCGCCTAGCCAGTGGGAACACTGAAGCTTTCTTT
>TRBV20-1|NA|14|few|TRBJ1-2
CSAMTDRGIYGYTF
TGCAGTGCTATGACGGACCGGGGTATCTATGGCTACACCTTC
>TRBV7-9|NA|14|few|TRBJ1-1
CASSSPSLGTEAFF
TGTGCCAGCAGCTCTCCTAGCTTGGGCACTGAAGCTTTCTTT
>TRBV19|TRBD1|14|many|TRBJ2-1
CASSLQGAHNEQFF
TGTGCCAGTAGTCTCCAGGGGGCTCACAATGAGCAGTTCTTC
>TRBV2|TRBD1|15|many|TRBJ2-1
CASNSRDRGTHEQFF
TGTGCCAGCAATTCCCGGGACAGGGGGACCCATGAGCAGTTCTTC
>TRBV12-3/TRBV12-4|NA|13|NA|TRBJ1-5
CASSLKGDQPQHF
TGTGCCAGCAGCTTGAAAGGGGATCAGCCCCAGCATTTT
>TRBV4-1|NA|16|NA|TRBJ1-5
CASSPQRDSSNQPQHF
TGCGCCAGCAGCCCCCAAAGAGACAGTAGCAATCAGCCCCAGCATTTT
>TRBV20-1|NA|16|few|TRBJ1-3
CSARSRTGASGNTIYF
TGCAGTGCTAGAAGCCGAACAGGAGCCTCTGGAAACACCATATATTTT
>TRBV11-2|NA|16|many|TRBJ2-7
CASSLGLRDPVYEQYF
TGTGCCAGCAGCTTAGGACTCCGGGACCCAGTATACGAGCAGTACTTC
>TRBV24-1|NA|13|NA|TRBJ2-4
CATSDSRENIQYF
TGTGCCACCAGTGATTCACGGGAAAACATTCAGTACTTC
>TRBV3-1|TRBD2|17|few|TRBJ2-1
CASSPQGTSGPLNEQFF
TGTGCCAGCAGCCCCCAGGGGACTAGCGGGCCCCTTAACGAGCAGTTCTTC
>TRBV29-1|NA|14|NA|TRBJ1-1
CSVGTGNWNTEAFF
TGCAGCGTTGGAACAGGGAATTGGAACACTGAAGCTTTCTTT
>TRBV2|NA|16|few|TRBJ1-5
CASGGGSSASNQPQHF
TGTGCCAGCGGCGGTGGGAGTTCGGCGAGCAATCAGCCCCAGCATTTT
>TRBV20-1|NA|13|many|TRBJ1-1
CSAKPPGGTEAFF
TGCAGTGCCAAACCACCCGGGGGCACTGAAGCTTTCTTT